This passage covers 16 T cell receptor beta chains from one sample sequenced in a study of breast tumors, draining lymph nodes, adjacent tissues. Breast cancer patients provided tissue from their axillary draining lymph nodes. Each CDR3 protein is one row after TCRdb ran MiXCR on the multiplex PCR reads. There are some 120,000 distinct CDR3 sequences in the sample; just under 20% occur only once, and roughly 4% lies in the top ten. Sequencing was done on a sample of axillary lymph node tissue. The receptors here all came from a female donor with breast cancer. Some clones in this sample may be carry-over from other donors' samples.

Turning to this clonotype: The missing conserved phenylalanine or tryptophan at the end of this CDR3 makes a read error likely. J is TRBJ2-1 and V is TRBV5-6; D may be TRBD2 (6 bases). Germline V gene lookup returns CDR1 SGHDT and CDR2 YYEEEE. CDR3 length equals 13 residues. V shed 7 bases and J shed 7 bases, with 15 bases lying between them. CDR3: CASSLASGNEQFS. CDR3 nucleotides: TGTGCCAGCTCCCTAGCGTCTGGGAATGAGCAGTTCTCC.

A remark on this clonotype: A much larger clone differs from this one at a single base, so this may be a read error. In nucleotides, the CDR3 is TGTGCCAGCAGCTTAGTAGTACAGAACACCGGGGATCTGTTTTTT. It encodes CASSLVVQNTGDLFF. V usage is TRBV7-8 and J usage is TRBJ2-2, with D possibly being TRBD2 (5 bases). Germline CDR1 is SGHVS and CDR2 is FQNEAQ. The CDR3 has 15 residues.

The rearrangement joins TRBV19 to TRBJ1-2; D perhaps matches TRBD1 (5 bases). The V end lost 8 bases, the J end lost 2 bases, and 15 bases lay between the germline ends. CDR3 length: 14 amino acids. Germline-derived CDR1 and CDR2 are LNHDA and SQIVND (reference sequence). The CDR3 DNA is TGTGCCAGTTCTGGGACCAGTACGAACTATGGCTACACCTTC. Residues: CASSGTSTNYGYTF.

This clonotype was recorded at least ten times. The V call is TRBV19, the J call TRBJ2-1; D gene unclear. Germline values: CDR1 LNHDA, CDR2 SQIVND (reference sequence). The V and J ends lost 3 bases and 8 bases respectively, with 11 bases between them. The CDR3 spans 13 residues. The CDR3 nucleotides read TGTGCCAGTAGTATTAGTCTTTTGGATGAGCAGTTCTTC. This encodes CASSISLLDEQFF.

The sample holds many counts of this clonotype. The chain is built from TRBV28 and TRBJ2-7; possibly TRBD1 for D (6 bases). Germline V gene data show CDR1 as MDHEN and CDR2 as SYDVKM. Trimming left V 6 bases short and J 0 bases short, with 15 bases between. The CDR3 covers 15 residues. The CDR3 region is CASSSNRVYSYEQYF. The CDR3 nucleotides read TGTGCCAGCAGCTCCAACAGGGTTTACTCCTACGAGCAGTACTTC. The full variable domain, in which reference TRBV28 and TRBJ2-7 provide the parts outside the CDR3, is DVKVTQSSRYLVKRTGEKVFLECVQDMDHENMFWYRQDPGLGLRLIYFSYDVKMKEKGDIPEGYSVSREKKERFSLILESASTNQTSMYLCASSSNRVYSYEQYFGPGTRLTVT.

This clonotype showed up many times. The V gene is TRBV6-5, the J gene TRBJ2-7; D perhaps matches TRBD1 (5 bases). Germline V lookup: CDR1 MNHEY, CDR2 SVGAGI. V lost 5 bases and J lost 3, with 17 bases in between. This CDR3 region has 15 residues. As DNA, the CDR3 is TGTGCCAGCAGTCCAAATATACAGGAAAACTACGAGCAGTACTTC. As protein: CASSPNIQENYEQYF.

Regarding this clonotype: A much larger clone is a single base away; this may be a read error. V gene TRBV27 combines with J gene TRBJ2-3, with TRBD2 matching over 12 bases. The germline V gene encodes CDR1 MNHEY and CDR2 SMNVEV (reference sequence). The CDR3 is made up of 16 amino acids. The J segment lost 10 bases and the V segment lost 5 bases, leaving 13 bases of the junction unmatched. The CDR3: CASSPEPTSGSDAQYF. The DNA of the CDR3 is TGTGCCAGCAGTCCCGAACCGACTAGCGGGAGTGATGCGCAGTATTTT.

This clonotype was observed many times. This chain's CDR3 is CSARSAQGKANYGYTF. CDR3 coding DNA: TGCAGTGCTAGATCGGCACAGGGAAAAGCTAACTATGGCTACACCTTC. J is TRBJ1-2 and V is TRBV20-1; the D gene is possibly TRBD1 (6 bases). Germline V gene sequence: CDR1 DFQATT, CDR2 SNEGSKA (reference sequence). V dropped 2 bases and J dropped 0 bases, with 16 bases sitting between them. The CDR3 totals 16 residues.

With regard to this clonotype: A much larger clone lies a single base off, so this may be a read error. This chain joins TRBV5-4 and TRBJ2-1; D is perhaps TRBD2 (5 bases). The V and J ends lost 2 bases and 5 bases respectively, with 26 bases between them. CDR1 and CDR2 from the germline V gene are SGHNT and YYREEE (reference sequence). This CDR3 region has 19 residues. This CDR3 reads CASSLWLSGGPPVHNEQFF. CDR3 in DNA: TGTGCCAGCAGCTTATGGCTTTCTGGAGGCCCCCCAGTACACAATGAGCAGTTCTTC.

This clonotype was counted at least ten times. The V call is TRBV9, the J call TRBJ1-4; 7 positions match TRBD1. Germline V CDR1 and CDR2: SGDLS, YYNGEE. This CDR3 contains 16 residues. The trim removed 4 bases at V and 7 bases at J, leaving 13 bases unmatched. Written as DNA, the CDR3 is TGTGCCAGCAGCCCAGGGGGAGACAGGGTATTTGAAAAACTGTTTTTT. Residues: CASSPGGDRVFEKLFF.

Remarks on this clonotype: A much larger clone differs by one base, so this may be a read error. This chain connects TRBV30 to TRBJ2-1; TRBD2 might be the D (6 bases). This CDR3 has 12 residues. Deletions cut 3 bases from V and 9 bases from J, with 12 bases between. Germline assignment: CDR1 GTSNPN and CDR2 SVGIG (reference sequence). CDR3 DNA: TGTGCCTGGAGAGGCGACGGGGGTGAGCAGTTCTTC. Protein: CAWRGDGGEQFF.

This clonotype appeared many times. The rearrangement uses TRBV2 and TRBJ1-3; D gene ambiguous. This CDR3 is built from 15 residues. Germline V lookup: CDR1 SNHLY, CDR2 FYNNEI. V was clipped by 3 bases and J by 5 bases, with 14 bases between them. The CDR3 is CASSDRRAGRNTIYF. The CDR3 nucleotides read TGTGCCAGCAGTGACCGAAGGGCGGGGAGAAACACCATATATTTT.

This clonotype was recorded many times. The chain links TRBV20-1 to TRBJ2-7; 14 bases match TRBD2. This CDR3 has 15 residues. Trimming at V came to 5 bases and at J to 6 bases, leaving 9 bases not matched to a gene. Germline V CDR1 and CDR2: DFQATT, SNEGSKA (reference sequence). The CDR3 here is CSARLAGGVRGEQYF. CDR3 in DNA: TGCAGTGCTCGACTAGCGGGAGGGGTGAGAGGCGAGCAGTACTTC.

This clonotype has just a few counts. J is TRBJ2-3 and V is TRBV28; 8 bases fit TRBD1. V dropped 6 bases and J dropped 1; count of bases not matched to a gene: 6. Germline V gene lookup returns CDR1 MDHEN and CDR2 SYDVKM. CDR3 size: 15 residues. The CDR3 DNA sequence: TGTGCCAGCAGGGGCAGGGGGCCGCGCACAGATACGCAGTATTTT. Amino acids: CASRGRGPRTDTQYF.

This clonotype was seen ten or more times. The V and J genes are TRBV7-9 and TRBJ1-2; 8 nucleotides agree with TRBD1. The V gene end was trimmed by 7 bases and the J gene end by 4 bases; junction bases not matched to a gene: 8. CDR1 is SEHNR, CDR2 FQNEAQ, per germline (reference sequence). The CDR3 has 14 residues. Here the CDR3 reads CASTQAGGGYGYTF. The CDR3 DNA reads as TGTGCCAGCACCCAAGCAGGGGGCGGCTATGGCTACACCTTC.

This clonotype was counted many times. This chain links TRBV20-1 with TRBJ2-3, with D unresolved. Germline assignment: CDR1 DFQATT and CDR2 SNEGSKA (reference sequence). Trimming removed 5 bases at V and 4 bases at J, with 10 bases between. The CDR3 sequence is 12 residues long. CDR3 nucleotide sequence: TGCAGTGCTTACCTTTCGGCAGATACGCAGTATTTT. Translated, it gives CSAYLSADTQYF.